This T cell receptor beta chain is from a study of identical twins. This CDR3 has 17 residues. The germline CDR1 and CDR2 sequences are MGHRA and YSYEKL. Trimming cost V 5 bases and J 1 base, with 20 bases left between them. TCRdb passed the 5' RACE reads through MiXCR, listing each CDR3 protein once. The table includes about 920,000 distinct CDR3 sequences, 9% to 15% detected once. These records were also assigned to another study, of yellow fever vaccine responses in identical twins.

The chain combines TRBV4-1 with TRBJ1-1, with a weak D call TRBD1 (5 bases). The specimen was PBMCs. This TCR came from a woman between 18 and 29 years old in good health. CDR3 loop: CASSEGFEGQPNTEAFF. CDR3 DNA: TGCGCCAGCAGCGAAGGTTTTGAGGGGCAGCCGAACACTGAAGCTTTCTTT.